This TCR beta chain was obtained from a study of blood T cell repertoires in COVID-19. On the study more broadly: Donors in the United States, Italy and Spain gave samples during acute or convalescent COVID-19. Sample material is recorded as cDNA or gDNA derived from T cells, B-cell-depleted T cells, or PBMCs.

Enrolled during active infection, Seattle patients were then followed longitudinally. Original processing notes: Researchers report that nucleated cell counts were estimated from reference gene primer amplification. Produced via immunoSEQ multiplex PCR; TCRdb's table is partial and in-frame only. That table gives V, J and clone size, and the DNA gave D and trimming. This table holds around 430,000 clones, 88% found once. From germline, CDR1 is SGHVS and CDR2 FNYEAQ. The CDR3 runs 13 residues. The J segment lost 5 bases and the V segment lost 5 bases, leaving 2 bases of the junction unmatched. The J gene is TRBJ1-2, the V gene TRBV7-6, with 10 bases that match TRBD1. This TCR was recovered from a woman aged 45-65 years with COVID-19, enrolled during active disease. Sequencing was carried out using peripheral blood. The CDR3 DNA sequence: TGTGCCAGCAGCCCGGGACAGGGGTATGGCTACACCTTC. Its protein product is CASSPGQGYGYTF. The whole variable domain, remainder taken from reference TRBV7-6 and TRBJ1-2, is GAGVSQSPRYKVTKRGQDVALRCDPISGHVSLYWYRQALGQGPEFLTYFNYEAQQDKSGLPNDRFSAERPEGSISTLTIQRTEQRDSAMYRCASSPGQGYGYTFGSGTRLTVV.